Sequencing of this T cell receptor beta chain was carried out in a study of cytomegalovirus exposure and HLA in healthy donors (dated by TCRdb to between 2016 and 2019). General notes on the study: An earlier analysis of some 500 of the donors reported more than 250 Gb of sequence data and about 100 million unique TCR beta sequences from 150 million to 200 million T cells. The aim of the study was to test whether cataloging public T cell receptors could identify signatures of past pathogen exposure. All discovery cohort repertoires had been generated using a single sequencing platform. Donor age, sex, ethnicity and CMV serostatus were collected together with the repertoire data. Four or five DR-DQ haplotypes were handled as single units for association and clustering, since linkage in the cohort was strong. A later analysis re-examined previously published TCR beta repertoires from just over 650 donors and added high-resolution HLA genotyping to investigate patterns of TCR occurrence. Besides the first cohort of 666 subjects, a separate validation cohort made up of 120 different subjects was used. Across 300 to 500 genotyped donors of the cohort, an average of about 240,000 unique TCR beta nucleotide sequences per donor were sequenced, and approximately 17% of those sequences were non-productive. A later genetic analysis took genome-wide SNP genotypes for about three fifths of the roughly 670 donors and used that subset as a discovery cohort. Of the 300 to 500 genotyped donors, 75% to 85% were placed in the genetic ancestry cluster associated with self-reported Caucasian donors. Rather than using new phenotypic data, the later analysis identified candidate immune exposures from TCR beta sequences and from how often those sequences occurred across donors. Typing coverage differed by locus: A, B, C, DRB1 and DQB1 were typed in roughly 620-640 donors, DQA1 in 500 to 550, DPA1 in 600 to 610, and DPB1 in 472. The study profiled the T cell repertoires of 500 to 800 subjects by immunosequencing and related them to cytomegalovirus serostatus. To predict cytomegalovirus infection status, the study brought together high-throughput TCR immunosequencing, statistical association of individual TCRs with disease status, and machine learning. HLA typing included class I and class II loci at four-digit resolution. An earlier analysis of several hundred of the donors applied high-throughput TCR beta sequencing to assess whether each TCR beta V gene segment acted as functional or pseudogenic. An early release covering just under 650 HLA-typed donors comprised approximately 290 gigabases of sequencing data and tens of millions of unique TCR sequences.

Broad study findings and their caveats: In vitro tests confirmed that a few of the cytomegalovirus-associated TCR beta chains recognize cytomegalovirus antigens. Most TCR sequences were observed very rarely across donors, whereas some public TCRs were present in many individuals. It was suggested by the authors that the approach could potentially be generalized to other disease states and immunological phenotypes. Linkage disequilibrium might explain the correlated functional status among segregating V segments, but an unknown experimental factor could not be ruled out. The presence/absence analyses assumed that sequencing depth was roughly uniform across donors, and that assumption may not be true. The study listed 164 TCR beta chains as associated with cytomegalovirus. In a later analysis, HLA-associated TCR beta chains showed more clonal expansion and lower generation probabilities than non-associated chains that were equally common. In a later analysis, most CMV-associated TCR beta chains were found to appear HLA-restricted, with HLA associations seemingly driven largely by CMV exposure. Cytomegalovirus status was reported to be diagnosed by the classifier with high specificity and sensitivity in both the original and validation cohorts. The earlier analysis of around 600 of the donors excluded 15 to 20 rarely observed V segments, including chromosome 9 orphons, because counts were too low. Strong co-occurrence of HLA alleles, especially DR and DQ, made assigning TCR associations to individual alleles difficult. Only TCR beta chains were sequenced in this cohort, and the absence of alpha or paired-chain data limited detectable features. Compared with the roughly 670-donor mean, donors in an Asian-associated ancestry cluster had fewer N-insertions in productive TCRs, according to a later genetic analysis. Immune exposure information for the cohort was limited to CMV serostatus. A cluster of highly shared sequence variants was judged likely to be a technical artifact of the sequencing pipeline. In a later analysis, TCR association rates were found to vary across HLA loci, with the most associated TCRs seen for DRB1 alleles and the fewest for HLA-C alleles. A further reported finding was that TCR beta sequences accurately predicted the HLA-A and HLA-B alleles for most subjects in the first cohort. In a later analysis, several top co-occurrence clusters were reported to appear linked to parvovirus B19, influenza, CMV and Epstein-Barr virus. In a later genetic analysis, a missense DCLRE1C variant was associated with V-gene and J-gene trimming of TCR beta chains, and the association was replicated in an independent cohort. Because HLA typing was unavailable for some donors at each locus, only the typed subset was used in association tests. Because the 87-base-pair reads could not distinguish some IMGT-functional V segments, including TRBV6-2 and TRBV6-3, those segments were excluded. An earlier analysis of around 600 of the donors showed that most TCR beta V segments appeared in productive rearrangements either about 87% or about 30% of the time, which broadly matched IMGT annotations. Specific HLA alleles were associated with 18,000 or so TCR beta sequences at a false discovery rate of 0.05 in a later analysis.

The library was built by means of the immunoSEQ multiplex PCR assay. For the multiplex PCR, a mixture combining 60 forward primers for TCR Vbeta segments and 13 reverse primers for TCR Jbeta segments was used. The CDR3 region of rearranged TCR beta genes was amplified from genomic DNA with a multiplex PCR assay. On the Illumina HiSeq System, the amplified TCR beta libraries were sequenced as 87-base-pair reads. Per the authors' processing: A later analysis counted tens of millions of unique TCR beta chains across the 550 to 800 repertoires, and some 11 million of these chains were shared by at least two donors. Raw reads were error-corrected and collapsed into unique sequences with a nearest-neighbor algorithm that merged closely related sequences to remove PCR and sequencing errors. Alignment of CDR3 sequences to IMGT reference sequences was used to assign V, D and J gene segments. For a sequence to be retained, a match of at least six nucleotides to both a V gene segment and a J gene segment was required. Rearrangements were classified as productive when the CDR3 lacked stop codons and remained in frame with V and J, and all other rearrangements were classified as non-productive. Following IMGT convention, CDR3 was defined as the stretch from the second conserved V-encoded cysteine to the conserved J-encoded phenylalanine. The earlier analysis of about 610 of the donors excluded sequences that lacked an unambiguous match to a single V gene segment. In an earlier analysis of a few hundred of the donors, V segments were called functional above 56.7% productive rearrangements and were called segregating when the between-donor standard deviation exceeded 5%. A statistical classification framework was built for diagnosing cytomegalovirus status from the catalog of TCR beta chain sequences. In a later analysis, TCR nucleotide sequences were compared against IMGT/GENE-DB human TR gene sequences so that V and J genes could be assigned. A later analysis assigned CDR3 sequences and most-parsimonious VDJ recombination scenarios with the TCRdist pipeline. In a later analysis, each TCR beta chain was defined by its CDR3 amino acid sequence together with its V-gene family, and reads without a unique V-gene family were excluded. As a way to deal with suspected cross-contamination and a sequencing artifact, a later analysis dropped roughly 620 nucleotide sequences that were highly shared and had low generation probability. A later analysis calculated a clonal expansion index for each public chain from normalized within-repertoire ranks of inferred template counts. In a later analysis, generation probabilities were computed with a VDJ recombination model fitted to out-of-frame rearrangements, and the resulting probabilities were checked against IGoR. Hypergeometric tests were used in a later analysis to score TCR-TCR, TCR-HLA and TCR-CMV co-occurrence, with a repertoire-size bias correction applied to the TCR pairs. False discovery rates were estimated in a later analysis by permuting HLA or CMV assignments 20 times. In a later analysis, co-occurring TCRs were grouped using DBSCAN, with TCRdist sequence similarity added in when clustering inside HLA-allele-positive subsets. Repertoires with fewer than 30,000 or more than 120,000 public chains, plus five repertoires with anomalous nucleotide sharing, were excluded from co-occurrence clustering. TCRdb took over this immuneACCESS table, retaining in-frame rearrangements with V and J assigned. Such tables are incomplete; in checked studies, under half of the missing clones stem from an unresolved V gene, and the remainder is unexplained. The V and J calls and clone size come from that table; D and trimming were worked out from the DNA. The sample includes roughly 36,000 clones, with 75% to 85% observed a single time. Of the sample, around 5.8% falls within the top ten clones.

The cohort was made up of 650 to 700 healthy bone marrow donors. At the time of sampling, every cohort member was nominally healthy, though immune exposures that went unrecorded were likely present. The donor was CMV seronegative and was included in the group of a few hundred seronegative cohort members. Each donor provided a peripheral blood sample, and peripheral blood mononuclear cells were used for TCR beta sequencing. The Qiagen DNeasy Blood Extraction Kit was used to extract genomic DNA from the blood cell samples. For CDR1 and CDR2, the germline V gene (reference sequence) lists GTSNPN and SVGIG. The V end loses 8 bases and the J end loses 0 bases, and a stretch of 25 bases separates them. The CDR3 spans 17 residues, from the cysteine through the phenylalanine. Only the CDR3 DNA stays, 51 bases, in frame from base 1. As to this clone: Its antigen is currently not known. Qualities for individual bases were not recorded, and no much larger clone is one base off.

The TCR comes from a male donor in good health and CMV-seronegative. This chain is built from TRBV30 and TRBJ1-1; D gene: possibly TRBD1, on 5 matching bases. The source material was PBMCs. The nucleotide sequence is TGTGCCGGATCCCCAGGGCAGATAATTCTCATGAACACTGAAGCTTTCTTT. Translated, it gives CAGSPGQIILMNTEAFF.